The next 20 T cell receptor beta chains were all read from a single sample in a study of cytomegalovirus exposure and HLA in healthy donors. The study ran its PCR with 60 Vbeta and 13 Jbeta primers. The protocol was immunoSEQ multiplex PCR, while the TCRdb copy is restricted to in-frame clones and leaves out a portion. The table has tens of thousands of clones, approximately 73% seen once. The sample comprised PBMCs. These receptors all stem from a man aged 50 to 60 in good health and CMV-seronegative.

With regard to this clone: The junction departs from germline at one end; a sequencing error may be responsible. The chain has TRBV7-9 and TRBJ2-3; 9 bases map to TRBD2. This CDR3 is built from 17 residues. Germline V gene sequence: CDR1 SEHNR, CDR2 FQNEAQ (reference sequence). The CDR3 is CSSSSTRTSEATDTQYF. DNA of the CDR3: TGTTCCAGCAGCTCCACACGGACTAGCGAGGCCACAGATACGCAGTATTTT.

There are a few counts of this clone. V usage is TRBV28 and J usage is TRBJ2-5, with TRBD2 matching 7 bases. Germline CDR1 MDHEN, CDR2 SYDVKM. With V trimmed by 3 bases and J by 4 bases, 5 bases remained unmatched. The CDR3 sequence is 14 residues long. The CDR3 reads CASSFTGGGETQYF. CDR3 sequence (DNA): TGTGCCAGCAGTTTTACGGGGGGAGGAGAGACCCAGTACTTC.

The chain links TRBV6-1 to TRBJ1-1, with TRBD1 matching over 10 bases. The CDR3 is 14 residues long. CDR1 is MNHNS, CDR2 SASEGT, per germline. With V trimmed by 4 bases and J by 5 bases, 4 bases remained unmatched. The CDR3, as DNA: TGTGCCAGCAGTGGGGACAGGGGCGGAACTGAAGCTTTCTTT. Residues: CASSGDRGGTEAFF.

This chain connects TRBV10-3 to TRBJ2-7, with a tentative D call TRBD2 (6 bases). The V gene's germline CDR1 is ENHRY and CDR2 SYGVKD. The V gene lost 2 bases and the J gene lost 5 bases, with 13 bases spanning the gap. This CDR3 region has 14 residues. DNA of the CDR3: TGTGCCATCAGTGAGAGGCGGGACCCTAACGAGCAGTACTTC. It codes for CAISERRDPNEQYF.

This clone came up a few times. The genes are TRBV7-8 and TRBJ1-5; no firm D call. The CDR3 has 14 amino acids. From germline, CDR1 is SGHVS and CDR2 FQNEAQ. V was clipped by 2 bases and J by 2 bases, with 7 bases between them. The CDR3 is CASSLRQGNQPQHF. The CDR3 nucleotides are TGTGCCAGCAGCTTACGGCAGGGCAATCAGCCCCAGCATTTT.

This chain joins TRBV5-1 and TRBJ2-5; 8 positions match TRBD1. Germline assignment: CDR1 SGHRS and CDR2 YFSETQ. The J segment lost 5 bases and the V segment lost 2 bases, leaving 14 bases of the junction unmatched. The CDR3 totals 17 residues. CDR3 DNA sequence: TGCGCCAGCAGCTTCGGAACAGGGGGTAGTCCGGGGGAGACCCAGTACTTC. Translation: CASSFGTGGSPGETQYF. Using reference TRBV5-1 and TRBJ2-5 for the parts outside the CDR3, the full variable domain is KAGVTQTPRYLIKTRGQQVTLSCSPISGHRSVSWYQQTPGQGLQFLFEYFSETQRNKGNFPGRFSGRQFSNSRSEMNVSTLELGDSALYLCASSFGTGGSPGETQYFGPGTRLLVL.

CDR3 loop: CASSIGTGLALETQYF. In DNA form, the CDR3 reads TGTGCCAGTAGTATAGGGACGGGACTAGCGTTGGAGACCCAGTACTTC. The chain recombines TRBV19 with TRBJ2-5, with TRBD2 identical over 10 bases. This CDR3 has 16 amino acids. In germline, CDR1 is LNHDA, CDR2 SQIVND (reference sequence). Losses at the gene ends were 1 base for V and 5 bases for J; bases not matched to a gene: 7.

The chain carries TRBV14 and TRBJ1-3, with 7 bases matching TRBD1. V lost 0 bases to trimming and J lost 0 bases; unmatched junction nucleotides: 8. Germline CDR1 and CDR2: SGHDN and FVKESK. The CDR3 runs to 18 residues. The CDR3 nucleotides read TGTGCCAGCAGCCAAGAGTTCGCAGGGGGATACTCTGGAAACACCATATATTTT. It is translated as CASSQEFAGGYSGNTIYF.

This clone was picked up a small number of times. The chain recombines TRBV30 with TRBJ1-2; D gene unclear. The germline V and J ends were trimmed by 0 bases and 5 bases, with 10 bases remaining between them. This CDR3 region has 13 residues. Looked up from germline, CDR1 is GTSNPN and CDR2 is SVGIG (reference sequence). The CDR3 bases are TGTGCCTGGAGTGTACCCCCAGTATATGGCTACACCTTC. This translates into CAWSVPPVYGYTF.

Here the CDR3 DNA reads TGTGCCAGCAGCTTGGTGTTAGCGGGGTTACACGAGCAGTACTTC. Its protein is CASSLVLAGLHEQYF. The V and J genes are TRBV5-8 and TRBJ2-7; 8 nucleotides line up with TRBD2. V was clipped by 0 bases and J by 5 bases; unmatched bases: 7. This CDR3 is built from 15 residues. CDR1 and CDR2 (germline): SGHTS, YDEGEE.

The V call is TRBV4-1, the J call TRBJ2-1; the match to TRBD2 covers 14 bases. Per the germline V gene, CDR1 is MGHRA and CDR2 is YSYEKL. The CDR3 sequence is 17 residues long. V was pared by 0 bases and J by 4 bases, with 2 bases of the junction left unmatched. The CDR3 DNA sequence: TGCGCCAGCAGCCAAGATCGGACTAGCGGGGGGTACAATGAGCAGTTCTTC. Its protein product is CASSQDRTSGGYNEQFF.

The V call is TRBV2, the J call TRBJ1-6; 8 bases fit TRBD1. The CDR3 runs to 14 residues. CDR1 is SNHLY, CDR2 FYNNEI, per germline. The V gene end was trimmed by 7 bases and the J gene end by 6 bases; junction bases not matched to a gene: 5. DNA for the CDR3: TGTGCCAGCACCTCACAGGGGGTTAATTCACCCCTCCACTTT. It translates to CASTSQGVNSPLHF.

The table lists this clone with a few counts. This sequence joins TRBV10-3 and TRBJ2-5; 13 bases fit TRBD2. Trimming at V came to 9 bases and at J to 11 bases, leaving 9 bases not matched to a gene. The germline V gene encodes CDR1 ENHRY and CDR2 SYGVKD. The CDR3 runs to 13 residues. The chain's CDR3 is CAISAGLAGRQYF. CDR3 nucleotides: TGTGCCATTTCTGCGGGACTAGCGGGGCGGCAGTACTTC.

This chain uses TRBV14 with TRBJ2-3; a weak D match, TRBD2 (6 bases). This CDR3 region has 13 residues. Germline CDR1 SGHDN, CDR2 FVKESK. Trimming took off 1 base at V and 7 bases at J, with 9 bases between the two ends. CDR3 sequence reads: CASSQVGGYTQYF. CDR3 DNA sequence: TGTGCCAGCAGCCAAGTTGGGGGGTATACGCAGTATTTT.

The chain couples TRBV9 to TRBJ1-5; D gene ambiguous. The CDR3 length is 13 residues. In germline, CDR1 is SGDLS, CDR2 YYNGEE. V dropped 3 bases and J dropped 7 bases, with 11 bases sitting between them. Written as DNA, the CDR3 is TGTGCCAGCAGCGCCGCGGGAGGGCAGCCCCAGCATTTT. It codes for CASSAAGGQPQHF.

This rearrangement joins TRBV5-6 to TRBJ2-3; TRBD2 is a possible D gene (7 bases). Germline V lookup: CDR1 SGHDT, CDR2 YYEEEE. V lost 3 bases and J 0 bases, leaving 17 bases between the germline ends. The CDR3 is 17 amino acids. The DNA of the CDR3 is TGTGCCAGCAGCTCGGAGGGGGGGACAACTAGCACAGATACGCAGTATTTT. It is translated as CASSSEGGTTSTDTQYF. The full variable domain, in which reference TRBV5-6 and TRBJ2-3 provide the parts outside the CDR3, is DAGVTQSPTHLIKTRGQQVTLRCSPKSGHDTVSWYQQALGQGPQFIFQYYEEEERQRGNFPDRFSGHQFPNYSSELNVNALLLGDSALYLCASSSEGGTTSTDTQYFGPGTRLTVL.

This clone was counted a few times. V usage is TRBV7-6 and J usage is TRBJ2-2, with TRBD2 identical over 7 bases. Germline lookup yields CDR1 SGHVS and CDR2 FNYEAQ. There are 16 residues in the CDR3. After removal of 5 bases from V and 1 base from J, the junction contained 7 bases not matched to a gene. The CDR3 DNA sequence: TGTGCCAGCAGCCCACTCAGCGGGGAGAACACCGGGGAGCTGTTTTTT. Protein product: CASSPLSGENTGELFF. Using reference TRBV7-6 and TRBJ2-2 for the parts outside the CDR3, the full variable domain is GAGVSQSPRYKVTKRGQDVALRCDPISGHVSLYWYRQALGQGPEFLTYFNYEAQQDKSGLPNDRFSAERPEGSISTLTIQRTEQRDSAMYRCASSPLSGENTGELFFGEGSRLTVL.

This rearrangement joins TRBV27 to TRBJ1-1; 8 bases map to TRBD1. Germline assignment: CDR1 MNHEY and CDR2 SMNVEV (reference sequence). This CDR3 has 14 amino acids. J lost 0 bases, V lost 5 bases, and 2 bases had no gene match. In nucleotides, the CDR3 is TGTGCCAGCAGTCTGACAGGGGTGAACACTGAAGCTTTCTTT. The encoded protein is CASSLTGVNTEAFF.

The chain combines TRBV19 with TRBJ1-2, with 10 bases lining up with TRBD1. This CDR3 is built from 15 residues. Looked up from germline, CDR1 is LNHDA and CDR2 is SQIVND (reference sequence). The J segment lost 7 bases and the V segment lost 6 bases, leaving 11 bases of the junction unmatched. The CDR3 nucleotides read TGTGCCAGTAGCTCTGACAGGGGGCTTGGTAGTGGCTACACCTTC. Its protein is CASSSDRGLGSGYTF.

The CDR3 bases are TGTGCCAGCTTCTCCCCAGGGGTTTATGGCTACACCTTC. It codes for CASFSPGVYGYTF. J is TRBJ1-2 and V is TRBV27; maybe TRBD1 (6 bases). This CDR3 contains 13 residues. The V end was cut by 8 bases, the J end by 5 bases, with 15 bases between. Germline V gene lookup returns CDR1 MNHEY and CDR2 SMNVEV (reference sequence).